This TCR beta chain was recovered during a study of cytomegalovirus exposure and HLA in healthy donors. 60 Vbeta and 13 Jbeta primers were used in PCR. Measured with immunoSEQ multiplex PCR; TCRdb has only the in-frame clones, and not every one. The table records 200,000 or so clones, 84% of them present only once. The CDR3 covers 14 residues. Germline loops: CDR1 MNHNS, CDR2 SASEGT. The ends lost 4 bases at V and 4 bases at J; junction bases unmatched: 6. Material for sequencing was PBMCs. The sequence derives from a boy between 10 and 17 years old in good health and CMV-seronegative. The chain recombines TRBV6-1 with TRBJ1-2, with 7 bases aligning to TRBD1. CDR3 sequence reads: CASSVQGESYGYTF. The DNA for the CDR3 is TGTGCCAGCAGTGTCCAGGGGGAGAGCTATGGCTACACCTTC.